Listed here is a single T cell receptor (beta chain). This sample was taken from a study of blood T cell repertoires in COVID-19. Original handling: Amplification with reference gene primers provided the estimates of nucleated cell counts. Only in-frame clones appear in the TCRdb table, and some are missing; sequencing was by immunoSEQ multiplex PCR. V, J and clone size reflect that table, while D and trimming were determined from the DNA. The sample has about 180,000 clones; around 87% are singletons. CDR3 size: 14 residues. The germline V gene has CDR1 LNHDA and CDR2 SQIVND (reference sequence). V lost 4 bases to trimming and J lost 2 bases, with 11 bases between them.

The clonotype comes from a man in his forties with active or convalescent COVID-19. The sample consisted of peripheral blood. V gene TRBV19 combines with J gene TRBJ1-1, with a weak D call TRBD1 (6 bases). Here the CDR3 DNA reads TGTGCCAGTAGTAAAGGGGGATTTAACACTGAAGCTTTCTTT. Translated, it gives CASSKGGFNTEAFF.